These 14 T cell receptor beta chains came from one sample sequenced in a study of graft-versus-host responses after intestinal transplantation. Antigens of these TCRs are unknown. The table came from immunoSEQ multiplex PCR; TCRdb's copy has only in-frame clones and leaves some out. The sample has around 100,000 clones, over 85% seen once. The specimen was unstimulated CD8+ T cells sorted from spleen or lymph node cells, collected before intestinal transplant. These receptors were taken from a human donor who received an intestinal transplant.

The V gene is TRBV4-1, the J gene TRBJ1-4; no reliable D call. CDR1 is MGHRA and CDR2 is YSYEKL in the germline V gene. The CDR3 sequence is 12 residues long. Between the trimmed V and J ends, which lost 3 bases and 7 bases, there was a span of 6 bases. For the CDR3, the DNA is TGCGCCAGCAGCCAGTTGACTGAAAAACTGTTTTTT. Amino acids: CASSQLTEKLFF.

The chain couples TRBV5-6 to TRBJ2-7; D is unresolved. Trimming removed 4 bases from V and 3 bases from J, with 11 bases in between. The CDR3 extends over 13 amino acids. CDR1 SGHDT and CDR2 YYEEEE come from the germline V gene. This CDR3 reads CASSVPDDYEQYF. The CDR3 DNA sequence: TGTGCCAGCAGCGTCCCGGACGACTACGAGCAGTACTTC.

The chain links TRBV11-2 to TRBJ1-4; 8 nucleotides match TRBD1. CDR3 size: 18 residues. The junction had 14 bases not matched to a gene; V was cut back by 2 bases and J by 6 bases. Germline-derived CDR1 and CDR2 are SGHAT and FQNNGV. CDR3 DNA: TGTGCCAGCAGCTTATCCGGGACAGGTCTTTTGCGGGATGAAAAACTGTTTTTT. The encoded protein is CASSLSGTGLLRDEKLFF.

The V call is TRBV7-8, the J call TRBJ1-6, with D tentatively TRBD1 (6 bases). The CDR3 sequence is 19 residues long. The V gene's germline CDR1 is SGHVS and CDR2 FQNEAQ. Trimming took off 5 bases at V and 0 bases at J, with 20 bases between the two ends. The CDR3 DNA sequence: TGTGCCAGCAGCCTACCCAGGGGTGGAGGGAGCTCCTATAATTCACCCCTCCACTTT. This codes for CASSLPRGGGSSYNSPLHF.

The J gene is TRBJ1-2, the V gene TRBV6-5, with D possibly matching TRBD1 (6 bases). Looked up from germline, CDR1 is MNHEY and CDR2 is SVGAGI. Trimming took off 6 bases at V and 4 bases at J, with 18 bases between the two ends. The CDR3 extends over 15 amino acids. CDR3 DNA: TGTGCCAGCAGCTCTATCAGAGGACAGATCTATGGCTACACCTTC. Its translation is CASSSIRGQIYGYTF.

The chain employs TRBV10-3 and TRBJ2-7, with D possibly matching TRBD2 (5 bases). From germline, CDR1 is ENHRY and CDR2 SYGVKD. Trimming removed 6 bases from V and 6 bases from J, with 15 bases in between. The length of the CDR3 is 13 residues. The CDR3, as DNA: TGTGCCATCAGCGTCGAAACTAGACCCGAGCAGTACTTC. It codes for CAISVETRPEQYF.

For this clone: Other nucleotide sequences in the sample specify the same CDR3. This chain uses TRBV27 with TRBJ1-1, with TRBD1 identical over 7 bases. With V trimmed by 0 bases and J by 4 bases, 2 bases remained unmatched. From germline, CDR1 is MNHEY and CDR2 SMNVEV (reference sequence). The CDR3 totals 14 residues. The DNA of the CDR3 is TGTGCCAGCAGTTTATCATCAGGGGGCACTGAAGCTTTCTTT. It is translated as CASSLSSGGTEAFF.

This sequence joins TRBV7-6 and TRBJ2-7; maybe TRBD2 (6 bases). In germline, CDR1 is SGHVS, CDR2 FNYEAQ. V was pared by 5 bases and J by 5 bases, with 10 bases between. The CDR3 is 12 residues long. CDR3 loop: CASSPSVNEQYF. As DNA, the CDR3 is TGTGCCAGCAGCCCTAGCGTCAACGAGCAGTACTTC.

Written as DNA, the CDR3 is TGTGCCAGCAGGGGCGAGGGGGCGGGTCAGCCCCAGCATTTT. Protein sequence: CASRGEGAGQPQHF. This chain links TRBV6-5 with TRBJ1-5; 7 bases are shared with TRBD1. CDR1 and CDR2 from the germline V gene are MNHEY and SVGAGI. J lost 6 bases, V lost 6 bases, and 8 bases had no gene match. The CDR3 extends over 14 amino acids.

V and J are TRBV20-1 and TRBJ2-1, with 8 nucleotides matching TRBD2. Germline values: CDR1 DFQATT, CDR2 SNEGSKA (reference sequence). The CDR3 loop spans 10 amino acids. CDR3 amino acids: CSVAGKEQFF. The CDR3 DNA follows: TGCAGCGTAGCGGGGAAGGAGCAGTTCTTC.

For this clone: Other nucleotide sequences in the sample specify the same CDR3. The chain employs TRBV15 and TRBJ2-7, with a possible D match to TRBD1 (5 bases). The CDR3 runs 14 residues. CDR1 LNHNV and CDR2 YYDKDF come from the germline V gene (reference sequence). The ends were cut back, 0 bases at V and 1 base at J, with 7 bases in the middle. CDR3 sequence reads: CATSRDRGSYEQYF. CDR3 sequence (DNA): TGTGCCACCAGCAGAGATAGGGGATCCTACGAGCAGTACTTC.

The rearrangement joins TRBV27 to TRBJ1-2; 7 bases fit TRBD1. The CDR3 runs to 13 residues. The V gene end was trimmed by 3 bases and the J gene end by 7 bases; junction bases not matched to a gene: 5. In germline, CDR1 is MNHEY, CDR2 SMNVEV (reference sequence). CDR3 residues: CASSFSRGAGYTF. CDR3 DNA: TGTGCCAGCAGTTTTTCCAGGGGGGCTGGCTACACCTTC.

This clone was found a few times. V gene TRBV7-9 combines with J gene TRBJ2-7, with unresolved D. V was shortened by 5 bases and J by 3 bases, with 11 bases between the two germline ends. Germline V gene sequence: CDR1 SEHNR, CDR2 FQNEAQ (reference sequence). This CDR3 spans 13 amino acids. The CDR3 DNA follows: TGTGCCAGCAGCCCCGACGGTGACTACGAGCAGTACTTC. This codes for CASSPDGDYEQYF. Full variable domain (missing parts from reference TRBV7-9 and TRBJ2-7): DTGVSQNPRHKITKRGQNVTFRCDPISEHNRLYWYRQTLGQGPEFLTYFQNEAQLEKSRLLSDRFSAERPKGSFSTLEIQRTEQGDSAMYLCASSPDGDYEQYFGPGTRLTVT.

The J gene is TRBJ1-1, the V gene TRBV27, with a tentative D call TRBD1 (5 bases). The germline gives CDR1 MNHEY, CDR2 SMNVEV (reference sequence). The CDR3 is 14 residues long. V was trimmed by 0 bases and J by 5 bases, leaving 10 bases between them. This CDR3 reads CASSLSVGGTEAFF. The CDR3 DNA reads as TGTGCCAGCAGTTTATCGGTGGGGGGGACTGAAGCTTTCTTT.